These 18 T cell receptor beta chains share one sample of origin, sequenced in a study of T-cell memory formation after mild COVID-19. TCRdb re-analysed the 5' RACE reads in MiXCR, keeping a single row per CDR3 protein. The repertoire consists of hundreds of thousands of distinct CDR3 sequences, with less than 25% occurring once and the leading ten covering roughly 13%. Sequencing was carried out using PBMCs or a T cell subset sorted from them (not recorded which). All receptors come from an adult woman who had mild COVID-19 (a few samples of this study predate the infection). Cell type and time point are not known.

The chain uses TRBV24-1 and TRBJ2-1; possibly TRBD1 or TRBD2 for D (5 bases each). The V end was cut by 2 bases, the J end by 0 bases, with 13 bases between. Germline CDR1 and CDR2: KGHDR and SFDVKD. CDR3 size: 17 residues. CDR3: CATSDSSGGSSYNEQFF. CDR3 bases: TGTGCCACCAGTGATTCTAGTGGGGGTAGCTCCTACAATGAGCAGTTCTTC.

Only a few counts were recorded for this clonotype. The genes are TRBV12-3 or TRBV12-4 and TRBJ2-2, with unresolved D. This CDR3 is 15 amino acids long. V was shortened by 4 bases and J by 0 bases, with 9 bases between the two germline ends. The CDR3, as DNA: TGTGCCAGCAGTTATCAGCACGCGAACACCGGGGAGCTGTTTTTT. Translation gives CASSYQHANTGELFF.

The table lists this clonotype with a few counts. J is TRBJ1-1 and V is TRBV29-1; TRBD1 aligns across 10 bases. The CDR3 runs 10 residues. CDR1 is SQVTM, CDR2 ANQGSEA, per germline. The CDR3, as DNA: TGCGGGACAGGGGATACTGAAGCTTTCTTT. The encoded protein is CGTGDTEAFF.

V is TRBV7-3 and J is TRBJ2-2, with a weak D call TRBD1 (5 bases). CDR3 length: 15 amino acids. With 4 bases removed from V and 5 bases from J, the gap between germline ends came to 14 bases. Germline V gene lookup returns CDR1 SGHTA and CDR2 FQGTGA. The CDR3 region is CASSSDRLGTGELFF. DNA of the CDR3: TGTGCCAGCAGCTCCGACAGACTGGGGACCGGGGAGCTGTTTTTT.

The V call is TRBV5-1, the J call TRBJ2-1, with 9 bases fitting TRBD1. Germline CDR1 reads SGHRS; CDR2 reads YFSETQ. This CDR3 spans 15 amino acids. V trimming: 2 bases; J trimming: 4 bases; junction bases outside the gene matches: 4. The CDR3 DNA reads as TGCGCCAGCAGCTTCTGGACAGGGGATTACAATGAGCAGTTCTTC. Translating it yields CASSFWTGDYNEQFF.

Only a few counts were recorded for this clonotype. The CDR3 nucleotides are TGTGCCAGCAGCCTTCCAAGCGGCGAGCAGTACTTC. This translates into CASSLPSGEQYF. The chain links TRBV12-3 or TRBV12-4 to TRBJ2-7; D is perhaps TRBD2 (5 bases). V gave up 6 bases and J gave up 6 bases, with 12 bases separating them. The CDR3 is 12 residues long.

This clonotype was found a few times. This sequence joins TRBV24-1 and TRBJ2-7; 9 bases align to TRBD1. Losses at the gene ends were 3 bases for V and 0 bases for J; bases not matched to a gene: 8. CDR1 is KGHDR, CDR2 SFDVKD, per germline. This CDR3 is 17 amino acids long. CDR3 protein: CATSDAAGTGSSYEQYF. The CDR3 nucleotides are TGTGCCACCAGTGATGCGGCCGGGACAGGGAGCTCCTACGAGCAGTACTTC.

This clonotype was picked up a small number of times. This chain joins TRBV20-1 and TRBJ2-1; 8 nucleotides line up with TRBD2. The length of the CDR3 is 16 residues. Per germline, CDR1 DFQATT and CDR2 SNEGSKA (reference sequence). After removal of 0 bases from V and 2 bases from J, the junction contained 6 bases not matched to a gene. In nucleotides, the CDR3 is TGCAGTGCTAGAGATCTCGGGCGGGAGGCCTACAATGAGCAGTTCTTC. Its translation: CSARDLGREAYNEQFF.

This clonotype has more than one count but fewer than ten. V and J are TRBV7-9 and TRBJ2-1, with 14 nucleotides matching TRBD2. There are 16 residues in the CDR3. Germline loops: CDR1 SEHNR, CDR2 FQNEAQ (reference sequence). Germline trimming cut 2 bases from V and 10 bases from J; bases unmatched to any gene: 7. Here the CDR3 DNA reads TGTGCCAGCAGCTTAACTGGGACTAGCGGGGGTCGCGAGCAGTTCTTC. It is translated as CASSLTGTSGGREQFF.

CDR3 nucleotides: TGTGCCAGCAGCGTAGTCCAGGGGATGAACACTGAAGCTTTCTTT. This encodes CASSVVQGMNTEAFF. The genes are TRBV9 and TRBJ1-1; tentative D call: TRBD1 (6 bases). V shed 0 bases and J shed 0 bases, with 9 bases lying between them. CDR3 length: 15 residues. Germline V gene sequence: CDR1 SGDLS, CDR2 YYNGEE.

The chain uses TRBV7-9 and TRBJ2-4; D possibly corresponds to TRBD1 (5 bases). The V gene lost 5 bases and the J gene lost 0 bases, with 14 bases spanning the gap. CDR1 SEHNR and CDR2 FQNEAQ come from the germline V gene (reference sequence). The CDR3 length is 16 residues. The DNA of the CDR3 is TGTGCCAGCAGCACCGCAACAGGCCCAGCCAAAAACATTCAGTACTTC. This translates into CASSTATGPAKNIQYF.

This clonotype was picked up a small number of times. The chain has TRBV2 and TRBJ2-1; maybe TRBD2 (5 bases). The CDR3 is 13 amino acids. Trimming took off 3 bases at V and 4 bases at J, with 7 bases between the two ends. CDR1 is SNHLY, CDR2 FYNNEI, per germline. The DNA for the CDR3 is TGTGCCAGCAGTGATCGGGGTTACAATGAGCAGTTCTTC. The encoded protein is CASSDRGYNEQFF.

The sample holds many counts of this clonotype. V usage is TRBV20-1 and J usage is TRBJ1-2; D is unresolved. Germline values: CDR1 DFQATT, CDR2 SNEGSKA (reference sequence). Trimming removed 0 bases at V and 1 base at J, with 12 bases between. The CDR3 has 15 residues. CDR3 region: CSARDIQLHNYGYTF. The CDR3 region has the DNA TGCAGTGCTAGAGATATACAGCTACATAACTATGGCTACACCTTC.

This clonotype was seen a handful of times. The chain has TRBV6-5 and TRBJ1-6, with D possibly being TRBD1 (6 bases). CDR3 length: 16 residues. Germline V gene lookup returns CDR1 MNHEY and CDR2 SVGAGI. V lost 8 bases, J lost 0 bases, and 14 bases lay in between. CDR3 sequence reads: CASSRQASSYNSPLHF. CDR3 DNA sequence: TGTGCCAGCTCTAGACAGGCTAGCTCCTATAATTCACCCCTCCACTTT.

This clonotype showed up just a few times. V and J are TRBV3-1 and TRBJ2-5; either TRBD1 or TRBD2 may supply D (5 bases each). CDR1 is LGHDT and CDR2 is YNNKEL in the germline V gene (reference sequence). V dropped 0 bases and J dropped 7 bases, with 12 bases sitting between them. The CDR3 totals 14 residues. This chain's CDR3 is CASSQDMGVRTQYF. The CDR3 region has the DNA TGTGCCAGCAGCCAAGATATGGGGGTTCGGACCCAGTACTTC.

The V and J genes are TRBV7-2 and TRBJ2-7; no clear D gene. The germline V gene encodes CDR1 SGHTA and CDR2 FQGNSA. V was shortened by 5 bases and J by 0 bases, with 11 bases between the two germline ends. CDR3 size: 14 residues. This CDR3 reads CASSLSEASYEQYF. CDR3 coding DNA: TGTGCCAGCAGCCTGAGCGAGGCCTCCTACGAGCAGTACTTC.

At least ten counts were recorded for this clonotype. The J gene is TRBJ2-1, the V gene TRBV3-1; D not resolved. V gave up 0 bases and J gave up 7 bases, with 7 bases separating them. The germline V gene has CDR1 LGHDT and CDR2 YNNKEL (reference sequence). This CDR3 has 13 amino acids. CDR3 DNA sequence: TGTGCCAGCAGCCAAGACCTGGGAAATGAGCAGTTCTTC. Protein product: CASSQDLGNEQFF.

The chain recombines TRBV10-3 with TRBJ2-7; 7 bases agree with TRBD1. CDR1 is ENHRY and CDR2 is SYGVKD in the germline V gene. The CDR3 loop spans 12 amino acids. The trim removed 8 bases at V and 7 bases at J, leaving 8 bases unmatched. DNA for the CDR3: TGTGCCATCGGGCTCGGACAGGTAGAGCAGTACTTC. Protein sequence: CAIGLGQVEQYF.